This T cell receptor beta chain is from a study of CD8 T cells in ankylosing spondylitis. This clonotype was counted at least ten times. Antigen: not known. Library preparation for TCR beta used quantitative 5'-RACE with molecular barcodes. Using its own MiXCR run on the 5' RACE reads, TCRdb lists one record per CDR3 protein. The table has some 200,000 distinct CDR3 sequences, around 13% seen once. Regarding the study as a whole: Blood of patients with ankylosing spondylitis appeared to be characterized by a TCR beta motif of roughly eight highly homologous variants. A subset of motif variants has previously been described in the synovial fluid and blood of reactive arthritis. As reported, disease-linked clones showed significant enrichment in matched ankylosing spondylitis synovial fluid.

This CDR3 contains 17 residues. With V trimmed by 0 bases and J by 7 bases, 12 bases remained unmatched. Germline CDR1 and CDR2: MNHEY and SMNVEV (reference sequence). The sample comprised blood, either unsorted or a sorted T cell fraction (not recorded which). The sequence derives from a male donor with ankylosing spondylitis or in good health (not recorded which). The genes are TRBV27 and TRBJ2-1; 7 nucleotides match TRBD2. CDR3 residues: CASSLSSSGLFWNEQFF. CDR3 sequence (DNA): TGTGCCAGCAGTTTATCGAGTAGCGGGTTATTCTGGAATGAGCAGTTCTTC.